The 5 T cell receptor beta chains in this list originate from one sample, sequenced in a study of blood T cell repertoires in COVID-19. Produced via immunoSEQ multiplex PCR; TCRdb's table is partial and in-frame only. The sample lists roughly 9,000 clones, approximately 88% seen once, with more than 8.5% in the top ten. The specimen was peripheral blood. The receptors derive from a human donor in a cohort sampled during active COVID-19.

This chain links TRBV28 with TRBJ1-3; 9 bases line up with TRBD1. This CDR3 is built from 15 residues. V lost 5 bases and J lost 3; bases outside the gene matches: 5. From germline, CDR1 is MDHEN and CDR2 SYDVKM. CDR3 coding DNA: TGTGCCAGCAGTCTAACAGGGGGCAGTGGAAACACCATATATTTT. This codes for CASSLTGGSGNTIYF. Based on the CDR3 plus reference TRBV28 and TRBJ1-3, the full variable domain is DVKVTQSSRYLVKRTGEKVFLECVQDMDHENMFWYRQDPGLGLRLIYFSYDVKMKEKGDIPEGYSVSREKKERFSLILESASTNQTSMYLCASSLTGGSGNTIYFGEGSWLTVV.

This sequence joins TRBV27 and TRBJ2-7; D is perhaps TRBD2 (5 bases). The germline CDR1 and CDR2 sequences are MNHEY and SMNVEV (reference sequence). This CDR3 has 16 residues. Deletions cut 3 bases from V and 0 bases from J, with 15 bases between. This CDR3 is CASSFLGSLSSYEQYF. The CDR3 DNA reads TGTGCCAGCAGTTTTTTAGGGAGTCTGAGCTCCTACGAGCAGTACTTC.

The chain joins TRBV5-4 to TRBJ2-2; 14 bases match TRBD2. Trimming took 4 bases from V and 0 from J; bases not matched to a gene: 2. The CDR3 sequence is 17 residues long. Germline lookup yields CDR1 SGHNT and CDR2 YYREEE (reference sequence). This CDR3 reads CASSQGLAGANTGELFF. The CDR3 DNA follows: TGTGCCAGCAGCCAGGGACTAGCGGGGGCGAACACCGGGGAGCTGTTTTTT.

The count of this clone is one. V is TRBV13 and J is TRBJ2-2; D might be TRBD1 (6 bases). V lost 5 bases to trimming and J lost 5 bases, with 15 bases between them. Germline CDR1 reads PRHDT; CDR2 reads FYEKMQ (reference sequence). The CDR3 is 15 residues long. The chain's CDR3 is CASSPAGEGTGELFF. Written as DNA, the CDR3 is TGTGCCAGCAGCCCGGCAGGGGAAGGGACCGGGGAGCTGTTTTTT. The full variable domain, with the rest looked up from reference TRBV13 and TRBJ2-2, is AAGVIQSPRHLIKEKRETATLKCYPIPRHDTVYWYQQGPGQDPQFLISFYEKMQSDKGSIPDRFSAQQFSDYHSELNMSSLELGDSALYFCASSPAGEGTGELFFGEGSRLTVL.

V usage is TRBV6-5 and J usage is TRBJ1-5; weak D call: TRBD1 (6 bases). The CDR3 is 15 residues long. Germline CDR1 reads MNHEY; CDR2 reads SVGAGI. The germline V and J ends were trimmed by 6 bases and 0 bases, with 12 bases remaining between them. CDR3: CASRIQGNSNQPQHF. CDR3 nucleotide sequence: TGTGCCAGCAGGATACAGGGTAATAGCAATCAGCCCCAGCATTTT.